Listed below are T cell receptor beta chains from one sample, sequenced in a study of shared clonotypes between healthy human individuals. The protocol was immunoSEQ multiplex PCR, while the TCRdb copy is restricted to in-frame clones and leaves out a portion. The repertoire holds about 1.1 million clones, with approximately 77% as singletons. The source material was memory CD4+ T cells from PBMCs. The receptors stem from a man aged 18 to 30 in good health. Some clones in this sample may be carry-over from other donors' samples. The CDR3 runs from the conserved cysteine through the conserved F or W. The order of the fields is clone size, V gene, J gene, D gene, CDR3 protein, CDR3 DNA. The D gene is left open where the match is weak. Clone size is shown for a subset of rows, as once, few, many or a class of expanded clone.

>-|TRBV7-6|TRBJ2-3|TRBD2
CASSLISGITIGDTQYF
TGTGCCAGCAGCCTAATTAGCGGGATCACGATCGGAGATACGCAGTATTTT
>-|TRBV5-5|TRBJ2-5|-
CASSLAARETQYF
TGTGCCAGCAGCTTGGCGGCGAGAGAGACCCAGTACTTC
>-|TRBV5-6|TRBJ1-1|TRBD1
CASSLGTGSYTEAFF
TGTGCCAGCAGCTTAGGGACAGGGAGTTACACTGAAGCTTTCTTT
>-|TRBV2|TRBJ2-7|-
CASSDSGVRGEQYF
TGTGCCAGCAGTGACTCCGGGGTCAGGGGCGAGCAGTACTTC
>-|TRBV15|TRBJ2-1|-
CATSGNGARDEQFF
TGTGCCACCAGCGGGAATGGGGCTAGGGATGAGCAGTTCTTC
>-|TRBV2|TRBJ2-1|TRBD1
CASSETGGWEQFF
TGTGCCAGCAGTGAAACAGGGGGTTGGGAGCAGTTCTTC
>-|TRBV7-9|TRBJ1-3|TRBD1
CASSRYRDRSSGNTIYF
TGTGCCAGCAGCCGGTACCGGGACAGGTCCTCTGGAAACACCATATATTTT
>-|TRBV7-8|TRBJ2-1|TRBD2
CASSNWGTSMGNEQFF
TGTGCCAGCAGCAATTGGGGGACTAGCATGGGCAATGAGCAGTTCTTC
>-|TRBV11-2|TRBJ2-3|TRBD2
CASSLSGTSGSGGDTQYF
TGTGCCAGCAGCTTATCTGGGACTAGCGGGAGTGGGGGAGATACGCAGTATTTT
>-|TRBV15|TRBJ1-2|-
CATSREGRPYGYTF
TGTGCCACCAGCAGAGAGGGCAGACCCTATGGCTACACCTTC
>-|TRBV5-4|TRBJ2-1|TRBD2
CASRIAGDHNEQFF
TGTGCCAGCAGGATAGCGGGAGACCACAATGAGCAGTTCTTC
>-|TRBV4-3|TRBJ1-1|-
CASSQDGSRLNTEAFF
TGCGCCAGCAGCCAAGATGGTTCCAGATTGAACACTGAAGCTTTCTTT
>-|TRBV10-3|TRBJ2-3|-
CAIRESGFGDTQYF
TGTGCCATCCGTGAGAGCGGGTTCGGGGATACGCAGTATTTT
>-|TRBV7-7|TRBJ2-1|-
CASSLVAGNEQFF
TGTGCCAGCAGCTTAGTTGCGGGGAATGAGCAGTTCTTC
>once|TRBV7-2|TRBJ2-5|-
CASSLDAVQETQYF
TGTGCCAGCAGCTTAGACGCGGTACAAGAGACCCAGTACTTC
>-|TRBV5-6|TRBJ2-5|TRBD2
CASSPPVGGRDRETQYF
TGTGCCAGCAGCCCGCCGGTGGGCGGGAGGGATAGAGAGACCCAGTACTTC
>once|TRBV5-1|TRBJ2-5|TRBD1
CASSPGQGAGGQETQYF
TGCGCCAGCAGCCCGGGACAGGGAGCGGGTGGGCAAGAGACCCAGTACTTC
>-|TRBV7-9|TRBJ1-1|-
CASRPNTGKNTEAFF
TGTGCCAGCAGACCGAATACAGGGAAGAACACTGAAGCTTTCTTT
>-|TRBV11-2|TRBJ2-7|-
CASSRDGHYEQYF
TGTGCCAGCAGTCGGGACGGACACTACGAGCAGTACTTC
>-|TRBV15|TRBJ2-5|-
CATSRVWGETQYF
TGTGCCACCAGCAGAGTCTGGGGAGAGACCCAGTACTTC
>-|TRBV6-5|TRBJ2-2|-
CASSYSIEGGELFF
TGTGCCAGCAGTTACTCGATTGAGGGCGGGGAGCTGTTTTTT
>-|TRBV6-5|TRBJ1-1|-
CASSAPGSGNTEAFF
TGTGCCAGCAGTGCCCCGGGGTCTGGTAACACTGAAGCTTTCTTT
>few|TRBV5-6|TRBJ2-3|-
CASTGPGRDTQYF
TGTGCCAGCACGGGCCCCGGTAGAGATACGCAGTATTTT
>-|TRBV4-1|TRBJ2-1|-
CASSQESGARRNEQFF
TGCGCCAGCAGCCAAGAATCGGGAGCCAGAAGGAATGAGCAGTTCTTC
>-|TRBV28|TRBJ1-2|-
CASSSTRGLLGYTF
TGTGCCAGCAGTTCAACAAGGGGTCTTTTAGGCTACACCTTC
>-|TRBV5-1|TRBJ2-5|-
CASSLGVRDETQYF
TGCGCCAGCAGCTTGGGTGTCAGGGATGAGACCCAGTACTTC
>-|TRBV18|TRBJ1-5|-
CATRQDSLNQPQHF
TGTGCCACCCGGCAGGATTCTCTCAATCAGCCCCAGCATTTT
>-|TRBV6-6|TRBJ2-7|TRBD1
CASSAGTGGEQYF
TGTGCCAGCAGTGCCGGGACAGGGGGCGAGCAGTACTTC
>-|TRBV14|TRBJ1-2|-
CASATPGTSREGYTF
TGTGCCAGCGCGACCCCCGGGACTTCCCGGGAAGGCTACACCTTC
>-|TRBV6-1|TRBJ1-2|-
CASSTQGFGYTF
TGTGCCAGCAGTACCCAGGGGTTCGGCTACACCTTC
>-|TRBV7-2|TRBJ1-2|-
CASSLEAARGGIYGYTF
TGTGCCAGCAGCTTAGAGGCGGCCAGGGGAGGAATCTATGGCTACACCTTC
>-|TRBV11-2|TRBJ2-4|-
CASSSSRGNGNIQYF
TGTGCCAGCAGCTCGAGCAGGGGTAATGGAAACATTCAGTACTTC
>-|TRBV2|TRBJ1-6|-
CASKREGGRTNSPLHF
TGTGCCAGCAAAAGGGAGGGGGGCCGAACAAATTCACCCCTCCACTTT
>-|TRBV14|TRBJ1-2|-
CASSPGPYGYTF
TGTGCCAGCAGCCCGGGCCCGTATGGCTACACCTTC
>-|TRBV30|TRBJ2-3|TRBD2
CAWTPSGPTRTQYF
TGTGCCTGGACGCCTAGCGGGCCGACTCGTACGCAGTATTTT